Below are 7 T cell receptor beta chains sequenced from a single sample in a study of blood T cell repertoires in COVID-19. Assay used: immunoSEQ multiplex PCR; TCRdb lists only in-frame clones, some missing. The sample shows 250,000 to 350,000 clones, 80% to 90% of them seen only once. Sequencing was done on a sample of peripheral blood. The receptors come from a woman aged 25-40 years with active or convalescent COVID-19.

Notes on this clone: This sample includes further DNA sequences coding for the same CDR3. This chain links TRBV7-3 with TRBJ1-1; D ambiguous. The length of the CDR3 is 13 residues. Trimming pared 0 bases from V and 4 bases from J, leaving 6 bases between. Germline lookup yields CDR1 SGHTA and CDR2 FQGTGA. CDR3 DNA: TGTGCCAGCAGCTTAACGGGAGCCACTGAAGCTTTCTTT. Its protein is CASSLTGATEAFF.

Worth noting for this clone: Since the CDR3 does not end with the conserved phenylalanine or tryptophan, this likely comes from a read error. The DNA is omitted, as the CDR3 cannot be located on it reliably, and the CDR3 follows TCRdb's listing. The J gene is TRBJ1-6, the V gene TRBV15; the D call of TRBD1 is as the table states it, not checked on the DNA. Germline CDR1 LNHNV, CDR2 YYDKDF (reference sequence). A total of 10 residues make up the CDR3, ends included. CDR3 region: CATSRGSGDI.

V is TRBV19 and J is TRBJ1-1, with 8 bases fitting TRBD1. The CDR3 extends over 12 amino acids. Germline lookup yields CDR1 LNHDA and CDR2 SQIVND (reference sequence). The V and J ends lost 7 bases and 3 bases, in that order; junction bases with no gene match: 1. In DNA, the CDR3 is TGTGCCAGTACAGGGGGCTACACTGAAGCTTTCTTT. The encoded protein is CASTGGYTEAFF.

The rearrangement uses TRBV4-3 and TRBJ2-7, with D unresolved. The germline V and J ends were trimmed by 0 bases and 0 bases, with 6 bases remaining between them. Germline V CDR1 and CDR2: LGHNA, YSLEER. The CDR3 extends over 14 amino acids. CDR3 protein: CASSQDLSSYEQYF. In DNA form, the CDR3 reads TGCGCCAGCAGCCAAGATCTCAGCTCCTACGAGCAGTACTTC.

The V gene is TRBV6-5, the J gene TRBJ1-2; tentative D call: TRBD1 (5 bases). Germline CDR1 and CDR2: MNHEY and SVGAGI. V was pared by 6 bases and J by 5 bases, with 16 bases between. The CDR3 loop spans 14 amino acids. The CDR3 nucleotides are TGTGCCAGCAGCCACGGGACGGGGAGGTATGGCTACACCTTC. It translates to CASSHGTGRYGYTF.

The gene calls are TRBV4-3 and TRBJ1-2, with TRBD1 as a possible D gene (5 bases). CDR1 LGHNA and CDR2 YSLEER come from the germline V gene. Trimming took 0 bases from V and 7 from J, leaving 21 bases between them. The CDR3 covers 17 residues. The CDR3 here is CASSQEARRGWGLGYTF. CDR3 DNA: TGCGCCAGCAGCCAAGAAGCCCGGCGGGGCTGGGGACTTGGCTACACCTTC.

The chain couples TRBV7-2 to TRBJ1-1, with TRBD1 identical over 8 bases. Germline CDR1 reads SGHTA; CDR2 reads FQGNSA. V trimming: 3 bases; J trimming: 1 base; junction bases outside the gene matches: 4. This CDR3 is 15 amino acids long. The CDR3 nucleotides are TGTGCCAGCAGCTTTAACAGGGGGGGGAACACTGAAGCTTTCTTT. It translates to CASSFNRGGNTEAFF.